This T cell receptor beta chain was identified during a study of shared clonotypes between healthy human individuals. Findings and caveats of the study: Naive subsets tended to show greater estimated richness than memory subsets.

The V end was cut by 10 bases, the J end by 1 base, with 8 bases between. In germline, CDR1 is LNHDA, CDR2 SQIVND (reference sequence). The CDR3 totals 12 residues. A note on this clone: Its target is not known.

Deep-level settings were used for running the assay. The data were produced by immunoSEQ multiplex PCR, yet TCRdb's version contains in-frame clones alone and is incomplete. The sample lists some 2,100,000 clones; around 95% were seen once. The source is a man aged 18 to 29 in good health. The chain carries TRBV19 and TRBJ1-3; no definite D call. Sequenced sample: naive CD4+ T cells sorted from blood. Stated subset: CD45RA+ positively selected. The CDR3, as DNA: TGTGCCACCAGAGCATCTGGAAACACCATATATTTT. Protein: CATRASGNTIYF.